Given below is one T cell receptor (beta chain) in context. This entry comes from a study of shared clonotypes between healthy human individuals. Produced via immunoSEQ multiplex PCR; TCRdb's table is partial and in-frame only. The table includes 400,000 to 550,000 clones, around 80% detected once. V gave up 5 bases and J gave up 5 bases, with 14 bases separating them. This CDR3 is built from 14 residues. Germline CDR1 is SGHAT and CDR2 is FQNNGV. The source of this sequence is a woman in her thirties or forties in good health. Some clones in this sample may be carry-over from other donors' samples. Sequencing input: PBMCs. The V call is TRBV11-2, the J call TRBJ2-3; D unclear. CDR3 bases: TGTGCCAGCAGCAAGAGTGGTTTGGGAGATACGCAGTATTTT. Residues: CASSKSGLGDTQYF. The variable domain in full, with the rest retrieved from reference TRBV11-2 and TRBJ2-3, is EAGVAQSPRYKIIEKRQSVAFWCNPISGHATLYWYQQILGQGPKLLIQFQNNGVVDDSQLPKDRFSAERLKGVDSTLKIQPAKLEDSAVYLCASSKSGLGDTQYFGPGTRLTVL.